What follows are 11 T cell receptor beta chains derived from one specimen sequenced in a study of T cells expressing NK-cell markers. TCRdb re-called the 5' RACE reads and gives one entry per CDR3 protein, without DNA. Recorded for this sample: 7,500 to 8,000 distinct CDR3 sequences. The sequenced sample consisted of blood T cells: a sorted CD56 or NKG2C T cell subset, CD4+ or CD8+ T cells, or bulk PBMC T cells (not recorded which). These receptors all stem from a young man in good health.

This clonotype registers medium-sized (0.01 to 0.1%) by frequency. This chain connects TRBV20-1 to TRBJ2-4; TCRdb's D gene call, TRBD1, goes unchecked for lack of DNA. Germline CDR1 DFQATT, CDR2 SNEGSKA (reference sequence). The CDR3 sequence is 15 residues long. The chain's CDR3 is CSARDLGYRENIQYF.

This clonotype counts as medium-sized by frequency. V is TRBV6-4 and J is TRBJ2-3; TCRdb indicates TRBD2, and absent DNA this call remains unverified. The CDR3 spans 16 residues. Germline-derived CDR1 and CDR2 are MRHNA and SNTAGT. The CDR3 spells CASSEGAGGGTDTQYF.

By frequency, this clonotype registers medium-sized. The chain uses TRBV10-2 and TRBJ2-7; TCRdb reports TRBD2, a call that lacks DNA to check it against. Per germline, CDR1 WSHSY and CDR2 SAAADI. This CDR3 is 15 amino acids long. This CDR3 reads CASSESGLAGNEQYF.

The V and J genes are TRBV12-3 or TRBV12-4 and TRBJ1-2. This CDR3 has 16 amino acids. The chain's CDR3 is CASSFGRTKPSYGYTF.

The chain combines TRBV27 with TRBJ2-2; no DNA is available, so the TRBD1 call from TCRdb remains unchecked. Germline V gives CDR1 MNHEY, CDR2 SMNVEV (reference sequence). This CDR3 comprises 15 residues. Here the CDR3 reads CASSRWTANTGELFF.

The V and J genes are TRBV19 and TRBJ2-3; lacking DNA, the TRBD1 call made by TCRdb goes unchecked. Germline V CDR1 and CDR2: LNHDA, SQIVND (reference sequence). The CDR3 covers 15 residues. The CDR3: CATTGTEGSTDTQYF. Full variable domain (outside the CDR3, taken from reference TRBV19 and TRBJ2-3): DGGITQSPKYLFRKEGQNVTLSCEQNLNHDAMYWYRQDPGQGLRLIYYSQIVNDFQKGDIAEGYSVSREKKESFPLTVTSAQKNPTAFYLCATTGTEGSTDTQYFGPGTRLTVL.

The chain recombines TRBV6-2 or TRBV6-3 with TRBJ2-1; TCRdb gives TRBD2 as the D gene, but with no DNA this cannot be confirmed. Germline lookup yields CDR1 MNHEY and CDR2 SVGEGT. This CDR3 comprises 19 residues. The CDR3 region is CASSRLRLAHRVGHNEQFF.

This clonotype ranks as medium-sized in terms of frequency. The chain carries TRBV7-3 and TRBJ2-1. CDR1 and CDR2 from the germline V gene are SGHTA and FQGTGA. The CDR3 spans 15 residues. The CDR3 sequence is CASRSSGSSYNEQFF.

V and J are TRBV4-1 and TRBJ1-1. Germline CDR1 MGHRA, CDR2 YSYEKL. The CDR3 loop spans 13 amino acids. The CDR3 sequence: CASSAQENTEAFF.

According to its frequency, this clonotype is medium-sized. CDR3 region: CATSDTGTGEVAEDTQYF. The chain couples TRBV24-1 to TRBJ2-3; the D gene TCRdb calls, TRBD1, cannot be checked with no DNA. The CDR3 is 18 amino acids. Germline CDR1 and CDR2: KGHDR and SFDVKD.

This chain joins TRBV7-9 and TRBJ1-2. Germline V CDR1 and CDR2: SEHNR, FQNEAQ (reference sequence). The CDR3 totals 15 residues. The CDR3 reads CASSFLQPIVYGYTF.